The 21 T cell receptor beta chains reported below all come from one sample, sequenced in a study of human T cells and chemical hapten exposure. Unfractionated whole blood served as the source for total RNA extraction. TCRdb ran MiXCR on the 5' RACE reads and lists one entry per CDR3 protein. Of 81,000 or so distinct CDR3 sequences in the sample, 6% to 8.5% were seen once. The source of these receptors is a male donor in good health.

Turning to this clonotype: This may stem from a read error, because a much larger clone lies one nucleotide away. The V gene is TRBV20-1, the J gene TRBJ2-5; the D is unclear. The CDR3 runs 12 residues. Germline V lookup: CDR1 DFQATT, CDR2 SNEGSKA (reference sequence). This chain's CDR3 is CSVGEVSETQHF. DNA of the CDR3: TGCAGCGTTGGGGAAGTCTCGGAGACCCAGCACTTC.

This clonotype was found a few times. The chain combines TRBV20-1 with TRBJ1-2; 9 bases are a match to TRBD1. CDR3 length equals 12 residues. With 6 bases clipped from V and 5 bases from J, the junction kept 4 bases outside the gene matches. The germline gives CDR1 DFQATT, CDR2 SNEGSKA (reference sequence). CDR3 in DNA: TGCAGTGCAGGGGACAGGGAGTATGGCTACACCTTC. Protein: CSAGDREYGYTF.

This clonotype was seen a few times. The J gene is TRBJ1-5, the V gene TRBV6-6, with no clear D. The germline V gene encodes CDR1 MNHNY and CDR2 SVGAGI (reference sequence). The length of the CDR3 is 15 residues. V lost 0 bases and J 2 bases, leaving 8 bases between the germline ends. CDR3 amino acids: CASSYSTQGNQPQHF. The CDR3 bases are TGTGCCAGCAGTTACTCGACCCAGGGCAATCAGCCCCAGCATTTT.

CDR3 residues: CASRISDGNSPLHF. CDR3 DNA: TGTGCCAGCAGGATTTCAGATGGGAATTCACCCCTCCACTTT. V and J are TRBV27 and TRBJ1-6, with D hard to call. This CDR3 contains 14 residues. Per germline, CDR1 MNHEY and CDR2 SMNVEV (reference sequence). Trimming took 6 bases from V and 7 from J, leaving 13 bases between them.

In this sample, this clonotype turned up a few times. The genes are TRBV4-1 and TRBJ2-1, with 8 bases aligning to TRBD2. The CDR3 is 15 residues long. Germline CDR1 and CDR2: MGHRA and YSYEKL. Trimming cost V 2 bases and J 1 base; bases outside gene matches: 1. CDR3 sequence reads: CASSQIAGSYNEQFF. The CDR3 bases are TGCGCCAGCAGCCAAATAGCGGGGTCCTACAATGAGCAGTTCTTC.

This clonotype was seen a few times. The gene calls are TRBV5-1 and TRBJ1-6; D unresolved. V lost 0 bases, J lost 0 bases, and 13 bases lay in between. Germline V gene sequence: CDR1 SGHRS, CDR2 YFSETQ. This CDR3 contains 18 residues. CDR3: CASSLVEHRSSYNSPLHF. Here the CDR3 DNA reads TGCGCCAGCAGCTTGGTGGAACACCGGAGCTCCTATAATTCACCCCTCCACTTT.

The chain carries TRBV20-1 and TRBJ1-6; D is unclear. The CDR3 contains 13 residues. Germline assignment: CDR1 DFQATT and CDR2 SNEGSKA (reference sequence). The V end was cut by 6 bases, the J end by 7 bases, with 13 bases between. Written as DNA, the CDR3 is TGCAGTGCGAACGCCGGGGTCAATTCACCCCTCCACTTT. Protein: CSANAGVNSPLHF.

The genes are TRBV6-5 and TRBJ2-6; D is ambiguous. The germline V gene encodes CDR1 MNHEY and CDR2 SVGAGI. V was clipped by 5 bases and J by 0 bases, with 11 bases between them. The CDR3 length is 16 residues. The chain's CDR3 is CASSEERSSGANVLTF. The CDR3 DNA follows: TGTGCCAGCAGTGAGGAAAGGAGCTCTGGGGCCAACGTCCTGACTTTC.

This clonotype was seen only a few times. The CDR3 DNA follows: TGTGCCATCAGGACGGGACAGAACTACGAGCAGTACTTC. It specifies CAIRTGQNYEQYF. The rearrangement joins TRBV10-3 to TRBJ2-7; 7 nucleotides agree with TRBD1. Germline assignment: CDR1 ENHRY and CDR2 SYGVKD. The V and J ends lost 6 bases and 3 bases, in that order; junction bases with no gene match: 5. This CDR3 has 13 residues.

The sample holds a few counts of this clonotype. The chain uses TRBV11-2 and TRBJ1-2; 9 positions match TRBD1. CDR3 length: 14 residues. Germline V gene sequence: CDR1 SGHAT, CDR2 FQNNGV. The V gene end was trimmed by 3 bases and the J gene end by 8 bases; junction bases not matched to a gene: 7. Here the CDR3 DNA reads TGTGCCAGCAGCTTGGGACAGGGAGAGAGCGGCTACACCTTC. It translates to CASSLGQGESGYTF.

This clonotype was found many times. The chain couples TRBV7-9 to TRBJ2-3; perhaps TRBD1 as D (5 bases). The CDR3 is 14 amino acids. Trimming took 4 bases from V and 2 from J, leaving 10 bases between them. Germline CDR1 SEHNR, CDR2 FQNEAQ (reference sequence). The CDR3 region is CASSSDSSTDTQYF. The DNA of the CDR3 is TGTGCCAGCAGCTCCGACAGCTCCACAGATACGCAGTATTTT.

This clonotype was seen many times. The chain has TRBV5-1 and TRBJ1-1; D is unresolved. Germline CDR1 SGHRS, CDR2 YFSETQ. With 4 bases removed from V and 7 bases from J, the gap between germline ends came to 17 bases. CDR3 size: 14 residues. CDR3 DNA: TGCGCCAGCAGCCCTCAGGTTACCCACGGTGAAGCTTTCTTT. Translated: CASSPQVTHGEAFF.

The rearrangement uses TRBV6-5 and TRBJ1-4; TRBD1 matches 8 bases. The germline CDR1 and CDR2 sequences are MNHEY and SVGAGI. The junction had 15 bases not matched to a gene; V was cut back by 7 bases and J by 2 bases. There are 18 residues in the CDR3. CDR3 DNA sequence: TGTGCCAGCACTCCTCGAGCAGGGGGCAGCCCCACTAATGAAAAACTGTTTTTT. Translated, it gives CASTPRAGGSPTNEKLFF.

This clonotype was observed a few times. This chain connects TRBV12-3 or TRBV12-4 to TRBJ1-2; D remains ambiguous. V lost 1 base, J lost 2 bases, and 5 bases lay in between. This CDR3 contains 13 residues. The CDR3 protein is CASSLGENYGYTF. CDR3 nucleotides: TGTGCCAGCAGTTTAGGGGAAAACTATGGCTACACCTTC.

This clonotype showed up many times. This sequence joins TRBV20-1 and TRBJ2-4; TRBD2 aligns across 12 bases. Germline CDR1 DFQATT, CDR2 SNEGSKA (reference sequence). This CDR3 comprises 13 residues. The junction had 4 bases not matched to a gene; V was cut back by 6 bases and J by 7 bases. The chain's CDR3 is CSARLAGVNIQYF. CDR3 sequence (DNA): TGCAGTGCGAGACTAGCGGGAGTTAACATTCAGTACTTC.

This clonotype was counted many times. This rearrangement joins TRBV6-5 to TRBJ2-3, with D possibly matching TRBD2 (6 bases). CDR3 length: 14 amino acids. Germline V gene data show CDR1 as MNHEY and CDR2 as SVGAGI. The ends were cut back, 5 bases at V and 5 bases at J, with 14 bases in the middle. The CDR3: CASSQRGVRDTQYF. CDR3 in DNA: TGTGCCAGCAGTCAACGCGGGGTGAGAGATACGCAGTATTTT.

This clonotype was seen repeatedly, ten times or more. The chain links TRBV7-2 to TRBJ2-3, with TRBD2 matching over 12 bases. Per germline, CDR1 SGHTA and CDR2 FQGNSA. The CDR3 spans 16 residues. The V segment lost 6 bases and the J segment 2 bases; nucleotides outside the gene matches: 6. Written as DNA, the CDR3 is TGTGCCAGCAGTCATAGGACTAGCGGGGCCACAGATACGCAGTATTTT. It yields the protein CASSHRTSGATDTQYF.

The sample holds a few counts of this clonotype. The gene calls are TRBV4-2 and TRBJ2-1; 7 bases line up with TRBD1. Looked up from germline, CDR1 is LGHNA and CDR2 is YNFKEQ. V dropped 3 bases and J dropped 5; count of bases not matched to a gene: 10. The CDR3 totals 16 residues. The CDR3 region has the DNA TGTGCCAGCAGCCAGGCAGTACAGGGGCGAGACAATGAGCAGTTCTTC. Translating gives CASSQAVQGRDNEQFF.

This clonotype was observed a handful of times. CDR3 DNA: TGCAGTGCTAGAGACAGCAGGCGAGCCGGGGAGCTGTTTTTT. It encodes CSARDSRRAGELFF. The chain links TRBV20-1 to TRBJ2-2; D call uncertain. V lost 0 bases, J lost 6 bases, and 11 bases lay in between. Germline CDR1 and CDR2: DFQATT and SNEGSKA (reference sequence). CDR3 size: 14 residues.

The CDR3, as DNA: TGTGCCAGCAGCCCCGGGACAGGGGATTCCTACGAGCAGTACTTC. Protein product: CASSPGTGDSYEQYF. V is TRBV12-3 or TRBV12-4 and J is TRBJ2-7; 10 positions agree with TRBD1. J gave up 1 base and V 6 bases, and 6 bases lay outside the gene matches. This CDR3 contains 15 residues.

This clonotype was found many times. CDR3: CSVPQGSETQYF. CDR3 nucleotide sequence: TGCAGCGTCCCACAGGGGTCGGAGACCCAGTACTTC. The chain carries TRBV29-1 and TRBJ2-5; 7 bases agree with TRBD1. This CDR3 comprises 12 residues. Germline values: CDR1 SQVTM, CDR2 ANQGSEA. V was pared by 6 bases and J by 5 bases, with 6 bases of the junction left unmatched. Full variable domain (remainder filled in from reference TRBV29-1 and TRBJ2-5): SAVISQKPSRDICQRGTSLTIQCQVDSQVTMMFWYRQQPGQSLTLIATANQGSEATYESGFVIDKFPISRPNLTFSTLTVSNMSPEDSSIYLCSVPQGSETQYFGPGTRLLVL.